Listed here is a single TCR beta chain. This sample was taken from a study of blood T cell repertoires in COVID-19. About the research overall: PBMCs, B-cell-depleted T cells, or T cells were the source of the cDNA or gDNA that made up the material.

Study processing details: By means of reference gene primer amplification, nucleated cell counts were estimated. Clones were sequenced by immunoSEQ multiplex PCR, and TCRdb holds only the in-frame ones, with some missing. The DNA gave D and trimming, while V, J and clone size come from that table. The repertoire holds under 150,000 clones, with 80% to 90% as singletons. CDR3 size: 16 residues. The germline CDR1 and CDR2 sequences are LNHDA and SQIVND (reference sequence). Trimming removed 5 bases at V and 4 bases at J, with 18 bases between. This sequence was found in a woman aged 55-75 years with active COVID-19. The V gene is TRBV19, the J gene TRBJ1-5; possible D gene TRBD1, 5 bases. Input material: peripheral blood. For the CDR3, the DNA is TGTGCCAGTAGTCCTCGGGACTTCGGCGCTAATCAGCCCCAGCATTTT. This encodes CASSPRDFGANQPQHF.